The rows below give T cell receptor beta chains drawn from one sample of a study of blood T cell repertoires in COVID-19. Libraries were prepared by immunoSEQ multiplex PCR; TCRdb keeps only in-frame clonotypes and omits some of them. The sample carries around 150,000 clones, over 85% recorded once. What was sequenced was peripheral blood. These receptors came from a man aged 60 to 75 with active or convalescent COVID-19. Each CDR3 is given without its conserved first and last residue.

J | V | CDR3
TRBJ1-2 | TRBV4-2 | ASSQDLWDSSYT
TRBJ2-4 | TRBV3-1/TRBV3-2 | ASSPGSVRNIQY
TRBJ2-2 | TRBV7-6 | ASSTWTSNTGELF
TRBJ2-3 | TRBV29-1 | SVDEGASTDTQY
TRBJ1-1 | TRBV2 | ASSEYSWNTEAF
TRBJ1-1 | TRBV27 | ASIPAGRGGTEAF
TRBJ1-3 | TRBV25-1 | ASSELSRGGGGNTIY
TRBJ1-2 | TRBV18 | ASSLSGVQEGYT
TRBJ2-3 | TRBV5-1 | ASSLDGGRTEGHTDTQY
TRBJ1-2 | TRBV5-1 | ASSLDGRAGGGYT
TRBJ1-5 | TRBV27 | ASSSRENQPQH
TRBJ2-1 | TRBV3-1/TRBV3-2 | ASSQVRGVSYNEQF
TRBJ1-2 | TRBV7-9 | ASSLGTAYGYT
TRBJ2-2 | TRBV10-1 | ASSEGGGQGLAGELF
TRBJ2-3 | TRBV7-6 | ASSLVSSTSVSYTDTQY
TRBJ2-6 | TRBV10-3 | AIKDEGAWGANVLT
TRBJ2-6 | TRBV19 | ALSAGTSGANVLT
TRBJ2-7 | TRBV6-6 | ASRTGGSYEQY
TRBJ2-5 | TRBV10-3 | AITQGTGASETQY
TRBJ2-1 | TRBV18 | ASSLETGTGSNEQF
TRBJ1-3 | TRBV6-5 | ASSRQGTSGNTIY
TRBJ1-5 | TRBV2 | ASSPQGALNQPQH
TRBJ2-7 | TRBV28 | ASSSWGGTEQY
TRBJ2-2 | TRBV11-1 | ASSETLNTGELF
TRBJ1-5 | TRBV7-9 | ASSADRNQPQH
TRBJ2-5 | TRBV19 | ASSLDRRETQY
TRBJ2-2 | TRBV5-6 | ASSYRDRGRSGELF
TRBJ2-5 | TRBV29-1 | SATGQFQETQY
TRBJ2-7 | TRBV27 | ASSPGQGFIPYEQY
TRBJ1-1 | TRBV24-1 | ATSDEFEGVGAF
TRBJ2-7 | TRBV18 | ASSLSGTGSYEQY
TRBJ1-5 | TRBV6-2/TRBV6-3 | ASSRTGGSQPQH
TRBJ1-2 | TRBV4-1 | ASSPEGQYLNYGYT
TRBJ2-7 | TRBV10-3 | AIAASQDYEQY
TRBJ1-6 | TRBV15 | ATSPGRVSPLH
TRBJ2-2 | TRBV6-2/TRBV6-3 | ASSYERGAGTGELF
TRBJ2-3 | TRBV1 | TSSRGLAATDTQY
TRBJ2-1 | TRBV2 | ASTVSQGMRSYNEQF
TRBJ2-3 | TRBV7-2 | ASSGRTGTDTQY
TRBJ1-4 | TRBV7-9 | ASSLDGTGPNEKLF
TRBJ2-1 | TRBV6-6 | ASSAVGTGPTRSLYNEQF
TRBJ2-2 | TRBV6-5 | ASRTQGGSTGELF
TRBJ2-3 | TRBV23-1 | ASSQSGWTGLRVDTQY
TRBJ1-2 | TRBV11-2 | ASSPRNRGSNYGYT
TRBJ1-1 | TRBV6-5 | ASSYSPGRENTEAF
TRBJ1-1 | TRBV18 | ASSPRTGLNTEAF
TRBJ2-2 | TRBV10-3 | ANSDTPNTGELF
TRBJ2-5 | TRBV5-1 | ASSLSGRTQETQY
TRBJ1-1 | TRBV5-4 | ASSLWSGNTEAF
TRBJ1-2 | TRBV5-8 | ASSFRRGPGGGLYGYT
TRBJ2-7 | TRBV11-2 | ASSLGVASTYEQY
TRBJ1-2 | TRBV5-1 | ASSLDSTGYLLYGYT